These T cell receptor beta chains were read from a single sample in a study of cytomegalovirus exposure and HLA in healthy donors. TCRdb's copy holds only in-frame clones and misses some; the assay was immunoSEQ multiplex PCR. This table holds about 260,000 clones, 90% found once. Material: PBMCs. These receptors were obtained from a woman in her twenties or thirties in good health and CMV-seronegative. CDR3s include the opening cysteine and the closing phenylalanine or tryptophan. A D gene is named only where the DNA matches it firmly. The size of a clone is reported for some rows only, either as once, few or many, or as a class for expanded clones.

j_call: TRBJ1-2
d_call: NA
clone_size: NA
v_call: TRBV19
cdr3_aa: CASSTSALYGYTF
cdr3_nt: TGTGCCAGTAGTACGAGTGCCCTCTATGGCTACACCTTC

j_call: TRBJ2-7
d_call: TRBD1
clone_size: NA
v_call: TRBV14
cdr3_aa: CASSQLQGLGYEQYF
cdr3_nt: TGTGCCAGCAGCCAACTACAGGGGCTCGGGTACGAGCAGTACTTC

j_call: TRBJ2-5
d_call: NA
clone_size: NA
v_call: TRBV5-3
cdr3_aa: CARSLGAGTQETQYF
cdr3_nt: TGTGCCAGAAGCCTGGGGGCCGGGACACAAGAGACCCAGTACTTC

j_call: TRBJ2-3
d_call: TRBD1
clone_size: NA
v_call: TRBV27
cdr3_aa: CASSTLGTGGTDTQYF
cdr3_nt: TGTGCCAGCAGTACCCTCGGGACAGGGGGCACAGATACGCAGTATTTT

j_call: TRBJ2-1
d_call: TRBD2
clone_size: NA
v_call: TRBV27
cdr3_aa: CASRLAGQYNEQFF
cdr3_nt: TGTGCCAGCAGGCTAGCGGGACAATACAATGAGCAGTTCTTC

j_call: TRBJ1-1
d_call: TRBD1
clone_size: NA
v_call: TRBV5-1
cdr3_aa: CASSLGQGIAEAFF
cdr3_nt: TGCGCCAGCAGCTTGGGACAGGGGATCGCTGAAGCTTTCTTT

j_call: TRBJ2-1
d_call: NA
clone_size: NA
v_call: TRBV29-1
cdr3_aa: CSGEVRAGDEQFF
cdr3_nt: TGCAGCGGGGAGGTAAGAGCTGGGGATGAGCAGTTCTTC

j_call: TRBJ2-2
d_call: NA
clone_size: once
v_call: TRBV19
cdr3_aa: CASSSGTTTGELFF
cdr3_nt: TGTGCCAGTAGTAGCGGGACAACCACCGGGGAGCTGTTTTTT

j_call: TRBJ2-3
d_call: NA
clone_size: NA
v_call: TRBV7-6
cdr3_aa: CASSLLRSSTDTQYF
cdr3_nt: TGTGCCAGCAGCCTCCTACGGAGTAGCACAGATACGCAGTATTTT

j_call: TRBJ2-7
d_call: NA
clone_size: NA
v_call: TRBV27
cdr3_aa: CASSFSEGSSYEQYF
cdr3_nt: TGTGCCAGCAGTTTCTCAGAGGGGAGCTCCTACGAGCAGTACTTC

j_call: TRBJ1-1
d_call: NA
clone_size: NA
v_call: TRBV9
cdr3_aa: CASSVASSLGNTEAFF
cdr3_nt: TGTGCCAGCAGCGTAGCTAGTTCCCTGGGAAACACTGAAGCTTTCTTT

j_call: TRBJ2-5
d_call: TRBD1
clone_size: NA
v_call: TRBV15
cdr3_aa: CATSRDRGQETQYF
cdr3_nt: TGTGCCACCAGCAGGGACAGGGGCCAAGAGACCCAGTACTTC

j_call: TRBJ2-7
d_call: TRBD1
clone_size: NA
v_call: TRBV27
cdr3_aa: CASSLRGVRGLRYEQYF
cdr3_nt: TGTGCCAGCAGTTTAAGGGGGGTCAGGGGGCTTCGGTACGAGCAGTACTTC

j_call: TRBJ2-5
d_call: TRBD2
clone_size: NA
v_call: TRBV5-1
cdr3_aa: CASSATSGRAAETQYF
cdr3_nt: TGCGCCAGCAGCGCAACTAGCGGGAGGGCGGCTGAGACCCAGTACTTC

j_call: TRBJ2-7
d_call: NA
clone_size: NA
v_call: TRBV11-3
cdr3_aa: CASSLDGREGRDEQYF
cdr3_nt: TGTGCCAGCAGCTTAGATGGGCGAGAGGGGCGGGACGAGCAGTACTTC

j_call: TRBJ2-5
d_call: TRBD2
clone_size: NA
v_call: TRBV19
cdr3_aa: CASSLVGLAEETQYF
cdr3_nt: TGTGCCAGTAGCTTGGTAGGACTAGCGGAAGAGACCCAGTACTTC

j_call: TRBJ2-2
d_call: NA
clone_size: NA
v_call: TRBV4-3
cdr3_aa: CASSQDDRTPNTGELFF
cdr3_nt: TGCGCCAGCAGCCAAGATGACAGGACTCCTAACACCGGGGAGCTGTTTTTT

j_call: TRBJ2-1
d_call: TRBD2
clone_size: NA
v_call: TRBV27
cdr3_aa: CASSFWGTSGRGEQFF
cdr3_nt: TGTGCCAGCAGTTTTTGGGGGACTAGCGGGAGAGGTGAGCAGTTCTTC

j_call: TRBJ2-5
d_call: TRBD2
clone_size: NA
v_call: TRBV10-3
cdr3_aa: CAISESSGLAGSQETQYF
cdr3_nt: TGTGCCATCAGTGAGTCTTCGGGACTAGCGGGGTCCCAAGAGACCCAGTACTTC

j_call: TRBJ1-5
d_call: NA
clone_size: NA
v_call: TRBV27
cdr3_aa: CASSFWGLGNQPQHF
cdr3_nt: TGTGCCAGCAGTTTTTGGGGTCTGGGCAATCAGCCCCAGCATTTT

j_call: TRBJ2-3
d_call: TRBD2
clone_size: NA
v_call: TRBV9
cdr3_aa: CASSVGREGLYF
cdr3_nt: TGTGCCAGCAGCGTAGGGCGGGAGGGCCTGTATTTT

j_call: TRBJ1-3
d_call: NA
clone_size: NA
v_call: TRBV10-2
cdr3_aa: CASSTRDVASGNTIYF
cdr3_nt: TGCGCCAGCAGTACCCGGGACGTAGCCTCTGGAAACACCATATATTTT

j_call: TRBJ2-3
d_call: TRBD2
clone_size: NA
v_call: TRBV2
cdr3_aa: CASTTSGTITDTQYF
cdr3_nt: TGTGCCAGCACCACGAGCGGGACCATCACAGATACGCAGTATTTT

j_call: TRBJ1-2
d_call: TRBD1
clone_size: NA
v_call: TRBV7-6
cdr3_aa: CASSPGQGVGNGYTF
cdr3_nt: TGTGCCAGCAGCCCCGGGCAGGGGGTGGGGAATGGCTACACCTTC

j_call: TRBJ2-1
d_call: NA
clone_size: NA
v_call: TRBV5-1
cdr3_aa: CASSLAAGSNEQFF
cdr3_nt: TGCGCCAGCAGCTTGGCCGCGGGAAGCAATGAGCAGTTCTTC

j_call: TRBJ1-2
d_call: TRBD1
clone_size: NA
v_call: TRBV10-3
cdr3_aa: CAISESPLTGEGYGYTF
cdr3_nt: TGTGCCATCAGTGAGTCCCCTCTCACAGGGGAGGGCTATGGCTACACCTTC

j_call: TRBJ2-7
d_call: NA
clone_size: NA
v_call: TRBV4-1
cdr3_aa: CASSQGGTLVSYEQYF
cdr3_nt: TGCGCCAGCAGCCAAGGAGGGACATTGGTTTCCTACGAGCAGTACTTC

j_call: TRBJ2-2
d_call: NA
clone_size: NA
v_call: TRBV6-5
cdr3_aa: CASSYWGQGTGELFF
cdr3_nt: TGTGCCAGCAGTTACTGGGGGCAAGGCACCGGGGAGCTGTTTTTT

j_call: TRBJ2-5
d_call: NA
clone_size: NA
v_call: TRBV6-5
cdr3_aa: CASSYSGKETQYF
cdr3_nt: TGTGCCAGCAGTTACTCGGGCAAAGAGACCCAGTACTTC

j_call: TRBJ2-1
d_call: TRBD2
clone_size: NA
v_call: TRBV9
cdr3_aa: CASSVEWGGYNEQFF
cdr3_nt: TGTGCCAGCAGCGTAGAGTGGGGGGGTTACAATGAGCAGTTCTTC

j_call: TRBJ2-7
d_call: NA
clone_size: NA
v_call: TRBV11-2
cdr3_aa: CASSFLTYEQYF
cdr3_nt: TGTGCCAGCAGCTTCTTAACCTACGAGCAGTACTTC

j_call: TRBJ2-2
d_call: NA
clone_size: NA
v_call: TRBV4-2
cdr3_aa: CASSYTGELFF
cdr3_nt: TGTGCCAGCAGTTACACCGGGGAGCTGTTTTTT

j_call: TRBJ2-4
d_call: NA
clone_size: NA
v_call: TRBV7-2
cdr3_aa: CASSLQAKNIQYF
cdr3_nt: TGTGCCAGCAGCTTACAAGCCAAAAACATTCAGTACTTC

j_call: TRBJ2-6
d_call: NA
clone_size: NA
v_call: TRBV4-2
cdr3_aa: CASSSTEVRGLSGANVLTF
cdr3_nt: TGTGCCAGCAGCTCGACTGAGGTTAGGGGTCTGTCCGGGGCCAACGTCCTGACTTTC

j_call: TRBJ2-1
d_call: NA
clone_size: NA
v_call: TRBV6-5
cdr3_aa: CASSYSAGRSYNEQFF
cdr3_nt: TGTGCCAGCAGTTACTCTGCCGGTCGCTCCTACAATGAGCAGTTCTTC

j_call: TRBJ1-5
d_call: NA
clone_size: once
v_call: TRBV28
cdr3_aa: CAGGQLRDQPQHF
cdr3_nt: TGTGCTGGTGGACAGCTTCGCGATCAGCCCCAGCATTTT

j_call: TRBJ2-5
d_call: NA
clone_size: NA
v_call: TRBV25-1
cdr3_aa: CASSASSGVETQYF
cdr3_nt: TGTGCCAGCAGTGCGTCATCAGGGGTAGAGACCCAGTACTTC

j_call: TRBJ2-2
d_call: NA
clone_size: NA
v_call: TRBV4-2
cdr3_aa: CASSQGAVLATPRPGELFF
cdr3_nt: TGTGCCAGCAGCCAAGGGGCTGTTCTAGCGACACCCCGCCCCGGGGAGCTGTTTTTT

j_call: TRBJ1-2
d_call: NA
clone_size: once
v_call: TRBV20-1
cdr3_aa: CSAPGYYGYTF
cdr3_nt: TGCAGTGCTCCAGGGTACTATGGCTACACCTTC

j_call: TRBJ2-4
d_call: TRBD2
clone_size: NA
v_call: TRBV30
cdr3_aa: CAWSPAGTFLAKNIQYF
cdr3_nt: TGTGCCTGGAGTCCAGCGGGAACCTTCTTAGCCAAAAACATTCAGTACTTC

j_call: TRBJ1-2
d_call: NA
clone_size: NA
v_call: TRBV28
cdr3_aa: CASNTQTGGYTF
cdr3_nt: TGTGCCAGCAACACTCAAACGGGGGGCTACACCTTC

j_call: TRBJ1-1
d_call: NA
clone_size: NA
v_call: TRBV5-6
cdr3_aa: CASSLRGTEAFF
cdr3_nt: TGTGCCAGCAGCCTCAGGGGCACTGAAGCTTTCTTT

j_call: TRBJ1-1
d_call: NA
clone_size: once
v_call: TRBV11-2
cdr3_aa: CASSLGTGEAFF
cdr3_nt: TGTGCCAGCAGCTTGGGTACAGGGGAAGCTTTCTTT

j_call: TRBJ2-1
d_call: TRBD1
clone_size: NA
v_call: TRBV5-1
cdr3_aa: CASSLGQGMDEQFF
cdr3_nt: TGCGCCAGCAGCCTAGGACAGGGGATGGATGAGCAGTTCTTC

j_call: TRBJ2-2
d_call: NA
clone_size: NA
v_call: TRBV2
cdr3_aa: CARRERKAGELFF
cdr3_nt: TGTGCCCGCAGGGAACGAAAAGCCGGGGAGCTGTTTTTT

j_call: TRBJ2-7
d_call: NA
clone_size: NA
v_call: TRBV29-1
cdr3_aa: CSVRDTSYEQYF
cdr3_nt: TGCAGCGTCCGGGACACTTCCTACGAGCAGTACTTC

j_call: TRBJ2-2
d_call: NA
clone_size: once
v_call: TRBV27
cdr3_aa: CASSSGYNTGELFF
cdr3_nt: TGTGCCAGCAGTTCCGGATACAACACCGGGGAGCTGTTTTTT

j_call: TRBJ2-1
d_call: NA
clone_size: NA
v_call: TRBV28
cdr3_aa: CASSFTGSFDEQFF
cdr3_nt: TGTGCCAGCAGTTTTACAGGGAGTTTCGATGAGCAGTTCTTC

j_call: TRBJ2-1
d_call: NA
clone_size: NA
v_call: TRBV28
cdr3_aa: CASSTPAGYNEQFF
cdr3_nt: TGTGCCAGCAGTACTCCCGCAGGCTACAATGAGCAGTTCTTC

j_call: TRBJ2-5
d_call: TRBD2
clone_size: NA
v_call: TRBV18
cdr3_aa: CASSPTDRTGLAGGSETQYF
cdr3_nt: TGTGCCAGCTCACCTACGGACAGGACCGGACTAGCGGGAGGGAGCGAGACCCAGTACTTC